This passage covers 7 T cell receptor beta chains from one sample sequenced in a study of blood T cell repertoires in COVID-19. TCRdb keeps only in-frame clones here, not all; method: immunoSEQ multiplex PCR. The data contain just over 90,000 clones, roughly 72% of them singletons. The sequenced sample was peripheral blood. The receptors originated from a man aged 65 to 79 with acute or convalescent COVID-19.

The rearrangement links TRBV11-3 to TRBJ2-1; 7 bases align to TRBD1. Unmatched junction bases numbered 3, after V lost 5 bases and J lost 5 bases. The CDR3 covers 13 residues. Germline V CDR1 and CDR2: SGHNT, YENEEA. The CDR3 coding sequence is TGTGCCAGCAGCCGTGACAGGGACAATGAGCAGTTCTTC. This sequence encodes CASSRDRDNEQFF.

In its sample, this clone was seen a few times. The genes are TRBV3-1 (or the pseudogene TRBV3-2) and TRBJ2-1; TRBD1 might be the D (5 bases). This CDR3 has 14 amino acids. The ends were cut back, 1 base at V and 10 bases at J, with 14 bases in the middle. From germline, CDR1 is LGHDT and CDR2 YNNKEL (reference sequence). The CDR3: CASSQGTTVAEQFF. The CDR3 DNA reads TGTGCCAGCAGCCAAGGGACAACGGTCGCCGAGCAGTTCTTC.

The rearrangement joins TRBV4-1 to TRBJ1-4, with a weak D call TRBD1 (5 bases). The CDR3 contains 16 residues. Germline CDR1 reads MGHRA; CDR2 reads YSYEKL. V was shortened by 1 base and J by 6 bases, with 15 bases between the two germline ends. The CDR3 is CASSQAQGFGDEKLFF. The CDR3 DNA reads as TGCGCCAGCAGCCAAGCCCAGGGATTCGGAGATGAAAAACTGTTTTTT.

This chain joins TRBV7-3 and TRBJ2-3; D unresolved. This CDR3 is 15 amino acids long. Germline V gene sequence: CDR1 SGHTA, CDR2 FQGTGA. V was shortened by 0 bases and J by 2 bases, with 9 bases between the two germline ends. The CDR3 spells CASSLTNSFTDTQYF. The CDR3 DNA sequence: TGTGCCAGCAGCTTAACCAACAGTTTCACAGATACGCAGTATTTT.

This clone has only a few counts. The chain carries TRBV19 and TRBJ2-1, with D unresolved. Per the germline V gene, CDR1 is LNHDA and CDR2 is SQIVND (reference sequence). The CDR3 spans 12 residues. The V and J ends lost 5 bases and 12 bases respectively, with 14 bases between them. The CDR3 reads CASSVAAGGQFF. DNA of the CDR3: TGTGCCAGTAGTGTTGCCGCAGGTGGGCAGTTCTTC. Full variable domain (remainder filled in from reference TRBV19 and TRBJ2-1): DGGITQSPKYLFRKEGQNVTLSCEQNLNHDAMYWYRQDPGQGLRLIYYSQIVNDFQKGDIAEGYSVSREKKESFPLTVTSAQKNPTAFYLCASSVAAGGQFFGPGTRLTVL.

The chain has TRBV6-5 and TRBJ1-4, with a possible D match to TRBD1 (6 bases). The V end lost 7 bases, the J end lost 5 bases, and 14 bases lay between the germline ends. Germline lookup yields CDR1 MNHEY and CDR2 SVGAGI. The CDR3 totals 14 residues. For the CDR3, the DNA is TGTGCCAGCATCAGCGGCGGGGGCAATGAAAAACTGTTTTTT. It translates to CASISGGGNEKLFF.

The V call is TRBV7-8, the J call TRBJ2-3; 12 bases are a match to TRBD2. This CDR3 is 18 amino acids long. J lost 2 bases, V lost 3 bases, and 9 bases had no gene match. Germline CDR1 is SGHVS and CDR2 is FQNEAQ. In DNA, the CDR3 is TGTGCCAGCAGCTTTAGTCGGACTAGCGGGGACATCACAGATACGCAGTATTTT. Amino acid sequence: CASSFSRTSGDITDTQYF.